This TCR beta chain was observed in a study of identical twins. MiXCR was run by TCRdb on the 5' RACE reads, yielding one entry per CDR3 protein. The sample has about 530,000 distinct CDR3 sequences, around 22% seen once. The sample holds a few counts of this clonotype. The V gene's germline CDR1 is WSHSY and CDR2 SAAADI. V lost 5 bases to trimming and J lost 6 bases, with 1 base between them. This CDR3 has 10 residues. The data also belong to a second study, concerning yellow fever vaccine responses in identical twins.

The V call is TRBV10-2, the J call TRBJ2-2; no reliable D call. The source of this sequence is a woman aged 18-30 years in good health. Sequenced input: CD4+ T cells sorted from blood. In DNA, the CDR3 is TGCGCCAGCAGTCCCGGGGAGCTGTTTTTT. It codes for CASSPGELFF.